Listed below are T cell receptor beta chains from one sample, sequenced in a study of blood T cells in healthy people across ages. TCRdb called the 5' RACE reads again in MiXCR, with one record for every CDR3 protein. In the table there are fewer than 1,200,000 distinct CDR3 sequences, 25% of which are singletons. These data also featured in a second study, about T cells of mothers and their children.

The source material was blood. Receptors originate from a girl aged 2 to 10 in good health. Each CDR3 is given with its conserved first and last residue. The order of the fields is CDR3 protein, CDR3 DNA, D gene, V gene, clone size, J gene. A D gene is named only where the DNA matches it firmly. For some rows the clone size is stated as once, few or many, or as a class when expanded; others skip it.

CDR3aa: CASSSDGSSGNTIYF
CDR3nt: TGTGCCAGCAGCTCGGACGGAAGCTCTGGAAACACCATATATTTT
d_gene: .
v_gene: TRBV7-2
abundance: .
j_gene: TRBJ1-3

CDR3aa: CASRPRSPTKAGGTGELFF
CDR3nt: TGTGCCAGCAGACCTCGATCCCCGACTAAAGCGGGGGGGACCGGGGAGCTGTTTTTT
d_gene: TRBD2
v_gene: TRBV6-2/TRBV6-3
abundance: .
j_gene: TRBJ2-2

CDR3aa: CASRFGNTEAFF
CDR3nt: TGTGCCAGTAGATTTGGTAACACTGAAGCTTTCTTT
d_gene: .
v_gene: TRBV19
abundance: few
j_gene: TRBJ1-1

CDR3aa: CASSEERPIQHF
CDR3nt: TGTGCCAGCAGTGAAGAACGGCCCATACAGCATTTT
d_gene: .
v_gene: TRBV6-1
abundance: .
j_gene: TRBJ1-5

CDR3aa: CASSPTADTRYTF
CDR3nt: TGTGCCAGCAGCCCAACGGCGGACACCCGCTACACCTTC
d_gene: .
v_gene: TRBV7-9
abundance: .
j_gene: TRBJ1-2

CDR3aa: CSASDGATSHYGYTF
CDR3nt: TGCAGTGCTAGCGACGGAGCAACCTCCCACTATGGCTACACCTTC
d_gene: .
v_gene: TRBV20-1
abundance: .
j_gene: TRBJ1-2

CDR3aa: CASRPTRSGPAEAFF
CDR3nt: TGTGCCAGCAGACCTACACGGAGTGGGCCCGCTGAAGCTTTCTTT
d_gene: .
v_gene: TRBV28
abundance: .
j_gene: TRBJ1-1

CDR3aa: CASSSSGTGRVGTQYF
CDR3nt: TGTGCCAGCAGTTCCTCCGGGACAGGGCGGGTCGGTACGCAGTATTTT
d_gene: TRBD1
v_gene: TRBV28
abundance: .
j_gene: TRBJ2-3

CDR3aa: CASSESGWNTGELFF
CDR3nt: TGTGCCAGCAGTGAGTCGGGGTGGAACACCGGGGAGCTGTTTTTT
d_gene: .
v_gene: TRBV2
abundance: .
j_gene: TRBJ2-2

CDR3aa: CASSTILDNEQFF
CDR3nt: TGTGCCAGCAGCACCATACTAGACAATGAGCAGTTCTTC
d_gene: .
v_gene: TRBV7-9
abundance: .
j_gene: TRBJ2-1

CDR3aa: CASSTTGVIDGYTF
CDR3nt: TGTGCCAGCAGCACGACAGGAGTAATCGACGGCTACACCTTC
d_gene: .
v_gene: TRBV3-1
abundance: .
j_gene: TRBJ1-2

CDR3aa: CASSSPPHRTGVLGTGELFF
CDR3nt: TGTGCCAGCAGCTCCCCACCCCACCGGACAGGGGTTTTGGGCACCGGGGAGCTGTTTTTT
d_gene: TRBD1
v_gene: TRBV11-1
abundance: .
j_gene: TRBJ2-2

CDR3aa: CASSPRWGWGTTNEKLFF
CDR3nt: TGTGCCAGCAGCCCCCGGTGGGGGTGGGGGACAACTAATGAAAAACTGTTTTTT
d_gene: .
v_gene: TRBV11-2
abundance: .
j_gene: TRBJ1-4

CDR3aa: CASSKVSRATEQYF
CDR3nt: TGTGCCAGCAGTAAGGTCTCGCGGGCTACCGAGCAGTACTTC
d_gene: .
v_gene: TRBV12-3/TRBV12-4
abundance: few
j_gene: TRBJ2-7

CDR3aa: CAGSPSGGATDTQYF
CDR3nt: TGTGCCGGCAGCCCGTCTGGCGGGGCGACAGATACGCAGTATTTT
d_gene: .
v_gene: TRBV7-9
abundance: .
j_gene: TRBJ2-3

CDR3aa: CSVALDPSGEAFF
CDR3nt: TGCAGCGTTGCTCTGGACCCCTCTGGGGAAGCTTTCTTT
d_gene: .
v_gene: TRBV29-1
abundance: few
j_gene: TRBJ1-1

CDR3aa: CASRDRGTGELFF
CDR3nt: TGTGCCAGCCGGGACAGGGGCACCGGGGAGCTGTTTTTT
d_gene: TRBD1
v_gene: TRBV5-4
abundance: many
j_gene: TRBJ2-2

CDR3aa: CASSVLESSAYEQYF
CDR3nt: TGTGCCAGCAGCGTCCTTGAATCGTCAGCCTACGAGCAGTACTTC
d_gene: .
v_gene: TRBV9
abundance: few
j_gene: TRBJ2-7

CDR3aa: CASSQDGQTSYEQYF
CDR3nt: TGCGCCAGCAGCCAAGACGGCCAGACCTCCTACGAGCAGTACTTC
d_gene: .
v_gene: TRBV4-3
abundance: .
j_gene: TRBJ2-7

CDR3aa: CGSGTDTGELFF
CDR3nt: TGCGGATCAGGGACGGACACCGGGGAGCTGTTTTTT
d_gene: .
v_gene: TRBV5-1
abundance: .
j_gene: TRBJ2-2

CDR3aa: CSVGLSGYEQYF
CDR3nt: TGCAGCGTTGGTCTGTCAGGCTACGAGCAGTACTTC
d_gene: .
v_gene: TRBV29-1
abundance: few
j_gene: TRBJ2-7

CDR3aa: CASSQVAGTLQETQYF
CDR3nt: TGCGCCAGCAGCCAGGTGGCCGGGACTCTCCAAGAGACCCAGTACTTC
d_gene: .
v_gene: TRBV4-3
abundance: few
j_gene: TRBJ2-5

CDR3aa: CASSVVDREAFF
CDR3nt: TGTGCCAGCAGTGTAGTGGACAGGGAGGCTTTCTTT
d_gene: TRBD1
v_gene: TRBV28
abundance: once
j_gene: TRBJ1-1

CDR3aa: CASRSSTAQTQYF
CDR3nt: TGTGCCAGCAGATCTAGCACCGCGCAGACCCAGTACTTC
d_gene: .
v_gene: TRBV2
abundance: few
j_gene: TRBJ2-5

CDR3aa: CASSDYGNIQYF
CDR3nt: TGTGCCAGCAGTGATTACGGGAACATTCAGTACTTC
d_gene: .
v_gene: TRBV25-1
abundance: .
j_gene: TRBJ2-4

CDR3aa: CASSLTGRPSGNTIYF
CDR3nt: TGTGCCAGCAGTTTAACGGGCCGGCCGTCTGGAAACACCATATATTTT
d_gene: .
v_gene: TRBV27
abundance: few
j_gene: TRBJ1-3

CDR3aa: CASSFLVDPGKVAGELFF
CDR3nt: TGTGCCAGCAGCTTCTTGGTTGATCCAGGGAAGGTGGCCGGGGAGCTGTTTTTT
d_gene: .
v_gene: TRBV5-5
abundance: .
j_gene: TRBJ2-2

CDR3aa: CASSQGRQETQYF
CDR3nt: TGTGCCAGCAGTCAAGGAAGACAAGAGACCCAGTACTTC
d_gene: .
v_gene: TRBV27
abundance: many
j_gene: TRBJ2-5

CDR3aa: CASSQEGGEVKTQYF
CDR3nt: TGTGCCAGCAGCCAAGAAGGGGGAGAGGTAAAGACCCAGTACTTC
d_gene: .
v_gene: TRBV4-2
abundance: few
j_gene: TRBJ2-5